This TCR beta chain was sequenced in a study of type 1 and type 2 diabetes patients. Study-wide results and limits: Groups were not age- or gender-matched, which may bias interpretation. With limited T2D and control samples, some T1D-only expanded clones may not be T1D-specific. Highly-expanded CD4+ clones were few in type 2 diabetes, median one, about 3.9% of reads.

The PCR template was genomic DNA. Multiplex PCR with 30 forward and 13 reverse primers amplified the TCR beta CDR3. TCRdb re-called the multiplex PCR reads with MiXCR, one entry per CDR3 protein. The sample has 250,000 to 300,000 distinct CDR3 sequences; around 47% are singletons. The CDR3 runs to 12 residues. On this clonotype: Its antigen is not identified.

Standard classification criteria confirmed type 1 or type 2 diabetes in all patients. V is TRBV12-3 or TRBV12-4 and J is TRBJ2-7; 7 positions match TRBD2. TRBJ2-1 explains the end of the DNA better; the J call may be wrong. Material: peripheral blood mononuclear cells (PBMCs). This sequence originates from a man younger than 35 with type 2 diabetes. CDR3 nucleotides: TGTGCCAGCAATACGGGAGGAGGGGAGCAGTTCTTC. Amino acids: CASNTGGGEQFF.